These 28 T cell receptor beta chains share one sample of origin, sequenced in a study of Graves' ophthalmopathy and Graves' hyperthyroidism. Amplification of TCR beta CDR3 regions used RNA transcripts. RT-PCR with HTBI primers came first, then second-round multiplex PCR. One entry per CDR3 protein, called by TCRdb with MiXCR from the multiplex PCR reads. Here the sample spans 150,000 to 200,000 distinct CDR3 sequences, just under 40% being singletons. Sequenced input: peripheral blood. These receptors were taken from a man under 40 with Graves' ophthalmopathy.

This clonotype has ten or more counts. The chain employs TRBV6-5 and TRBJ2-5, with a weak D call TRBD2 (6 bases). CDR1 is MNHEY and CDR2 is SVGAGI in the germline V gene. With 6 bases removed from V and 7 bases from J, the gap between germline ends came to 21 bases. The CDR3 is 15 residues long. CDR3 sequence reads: CASSPQGGSSTTQYF. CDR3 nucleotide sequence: TGTGCCAGCAGCCCGCAAGGAGGGTCGTCAACGACCCAGTACTTC.

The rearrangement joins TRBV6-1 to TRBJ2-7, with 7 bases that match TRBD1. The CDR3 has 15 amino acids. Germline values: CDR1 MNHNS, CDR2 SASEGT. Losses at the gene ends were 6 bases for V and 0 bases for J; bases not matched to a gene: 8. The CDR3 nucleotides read TGTGCCAGCAGCCGACGGGGACAGAGCTCCTACGAGCAGTACTTC. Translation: CASSRRGQSSYEQYF.

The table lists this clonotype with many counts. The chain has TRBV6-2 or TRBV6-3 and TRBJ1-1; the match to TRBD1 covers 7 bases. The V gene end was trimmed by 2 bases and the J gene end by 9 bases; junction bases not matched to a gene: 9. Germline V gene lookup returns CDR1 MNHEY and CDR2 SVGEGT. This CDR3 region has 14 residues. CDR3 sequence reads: CASSYRYGTEKAFF. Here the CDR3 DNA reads TGTGCCAGCAGTTACCGATACGGGACAGAAAAAGCTTTCTTT.

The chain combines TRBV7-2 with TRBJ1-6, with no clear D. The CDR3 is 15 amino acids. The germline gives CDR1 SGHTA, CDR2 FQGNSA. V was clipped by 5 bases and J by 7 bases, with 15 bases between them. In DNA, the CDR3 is TGTGCCAGCAGCCCCACCTCGGACGGGAATTCACCCCTCCACTTT. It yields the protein CASSPTSDGNSPLHF. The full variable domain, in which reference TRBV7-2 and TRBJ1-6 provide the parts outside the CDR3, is GAGVSQSPSNKVTEKGKDVELRCDPISGHTALYWYRQSLGQGLEFLIYFQGNSAPDKSGLPSDRFSAERTGGSVSTLTIQRTQQEDSAVYLCASSPTSDGNSPLHFGNGTRLTVT.

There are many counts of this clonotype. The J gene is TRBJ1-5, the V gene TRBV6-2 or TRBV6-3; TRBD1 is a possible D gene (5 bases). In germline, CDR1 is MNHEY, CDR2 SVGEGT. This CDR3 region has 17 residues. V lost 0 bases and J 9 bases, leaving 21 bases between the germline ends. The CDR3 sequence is CASSYSLAGTALRPQHF. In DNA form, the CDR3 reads TGTGCCAGCAGTTACTCGTTGGCAGGGACGGCCCTGAGGCCCCAGCATTTT.

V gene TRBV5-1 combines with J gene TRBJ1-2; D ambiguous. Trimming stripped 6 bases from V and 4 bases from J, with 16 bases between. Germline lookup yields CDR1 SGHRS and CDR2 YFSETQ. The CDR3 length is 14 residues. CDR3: CASTISGRAYGYTF. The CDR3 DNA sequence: TGCGCCAGCACCATCTCCGGGAGGGCCTATGGCTACACCTTC.

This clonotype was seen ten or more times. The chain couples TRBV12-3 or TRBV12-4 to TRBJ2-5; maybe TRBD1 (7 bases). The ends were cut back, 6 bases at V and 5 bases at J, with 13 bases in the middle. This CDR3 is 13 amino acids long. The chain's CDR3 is CASSPGGTETQYF. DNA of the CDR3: TGTGCCAGCAGCCCAGGGGGGACGGAGACCCAGTACTTC.

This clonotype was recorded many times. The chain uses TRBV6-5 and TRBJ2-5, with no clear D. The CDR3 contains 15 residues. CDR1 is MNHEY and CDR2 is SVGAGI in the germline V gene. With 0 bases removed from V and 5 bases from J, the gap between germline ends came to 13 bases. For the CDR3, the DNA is TGTGCCAGCAGTTACTCAATCCCGGGTGAGGAGACCCAGTACTTC. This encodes CASSYSIPGEETQYF.

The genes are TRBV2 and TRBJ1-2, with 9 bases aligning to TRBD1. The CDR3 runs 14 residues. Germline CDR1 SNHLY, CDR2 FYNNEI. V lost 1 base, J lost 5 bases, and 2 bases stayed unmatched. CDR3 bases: TGTGCCAGCAGTGAAGGGGGACAGGGATATGGCTACACCTTC. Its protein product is CASSEGGQGYGYTF.

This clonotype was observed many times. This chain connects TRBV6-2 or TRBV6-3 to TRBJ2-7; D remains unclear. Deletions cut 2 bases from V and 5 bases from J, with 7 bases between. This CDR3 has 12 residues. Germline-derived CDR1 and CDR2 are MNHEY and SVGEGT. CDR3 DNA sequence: TGTGCCAGCAGTTACCCTCGGGACGAGCAGTACTTC. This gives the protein CASSYPRDEQYF.

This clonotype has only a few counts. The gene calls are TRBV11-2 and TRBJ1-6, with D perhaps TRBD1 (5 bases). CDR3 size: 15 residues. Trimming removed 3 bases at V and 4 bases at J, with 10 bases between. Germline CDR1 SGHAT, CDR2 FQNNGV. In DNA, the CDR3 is TGTGCCAGCAGCTTTCCGGGACCGTATAATTCACCCCTCCACTTT. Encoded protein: CASSFPGPYNSPLHF.

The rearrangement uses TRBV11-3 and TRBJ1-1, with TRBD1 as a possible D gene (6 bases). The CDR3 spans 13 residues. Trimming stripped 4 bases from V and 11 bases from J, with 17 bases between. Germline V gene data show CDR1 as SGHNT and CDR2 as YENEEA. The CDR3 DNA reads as TGTGCCAGCAGCTCCCTAAGGGGCGACAGGGCTTTCTTT. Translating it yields CASSSLRGDRAFF. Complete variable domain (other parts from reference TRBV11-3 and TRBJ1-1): EAGVVQSPRYKIIEKKQPVAFWCNPISGHNTLYWYLQNLGQGPELLIRYENEEAVDDSQLPKDRFSAERLKGVDSTLKIQPAELGDSAVYLCASSSLRGDRAFFGQGTRLTVV.

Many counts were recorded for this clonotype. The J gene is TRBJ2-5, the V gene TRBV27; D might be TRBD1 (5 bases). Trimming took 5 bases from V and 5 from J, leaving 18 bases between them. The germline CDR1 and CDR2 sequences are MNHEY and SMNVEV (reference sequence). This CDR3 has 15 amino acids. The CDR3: CASSGASSGQETQYF. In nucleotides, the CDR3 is TGTGCCAGCAGTGGAGCGTCCTCAGGGCAGGAGACCCAGTACTTC.

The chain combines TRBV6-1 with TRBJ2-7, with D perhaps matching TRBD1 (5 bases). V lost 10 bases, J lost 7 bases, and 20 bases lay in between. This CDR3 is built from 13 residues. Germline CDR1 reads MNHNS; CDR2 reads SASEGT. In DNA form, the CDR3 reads TGTGCCACCACCGACAGAGTGGACGGAGAGCAGTACTTC. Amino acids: CATTDRVDGEQYF.

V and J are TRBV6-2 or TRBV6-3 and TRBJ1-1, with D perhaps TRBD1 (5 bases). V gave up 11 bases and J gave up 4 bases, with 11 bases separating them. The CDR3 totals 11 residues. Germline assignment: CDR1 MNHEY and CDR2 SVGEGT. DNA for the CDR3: TGTGCCGGGGGTAGGGGCACTGAAGCTTTCTTT. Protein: CAGGRGTEAFF.

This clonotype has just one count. The CDR3 spells CASSPTVRAYEQYF. Here the CDR3 DNA reads TGTGCCAGCAGTCCGACAGTAAGGGCCTACGAGCAGTACTTC. The gene calls are TRBV28 and TRBJ2-7; D perhaps matches TRBD1 (5 bases). The germline V gene has CDR1 MDHEN and CDR2 SYDVKM. This CDR3 contains 14 residues. The V end was cut by 5 bases, the J end by 2 bases, with 13 bases between.

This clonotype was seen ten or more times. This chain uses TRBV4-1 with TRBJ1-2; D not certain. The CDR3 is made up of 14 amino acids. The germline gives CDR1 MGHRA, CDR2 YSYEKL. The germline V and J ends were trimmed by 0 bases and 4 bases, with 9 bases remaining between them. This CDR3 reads CASSQDGRSYGYTF. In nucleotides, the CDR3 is TGCGCCAGCAGCCAAGATGGACGCAGCTATGGCTACACCTTC.

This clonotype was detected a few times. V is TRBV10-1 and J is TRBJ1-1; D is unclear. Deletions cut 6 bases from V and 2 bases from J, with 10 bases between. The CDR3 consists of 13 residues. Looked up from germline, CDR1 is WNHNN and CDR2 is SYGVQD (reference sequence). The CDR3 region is CASRAGRNTEAFF. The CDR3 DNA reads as TGCGCCAGCAGGGCGGGGAGAAACACTGAAGCTTTCTTT.

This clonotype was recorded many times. CDR3: CASSLFWGANTEAFF. The DNA for the CDR3 is TGCGCCAGCAGCTTGTTTTGGGGGGCGAACACTGAAGCTTTCTTT. This chain uses TRBV5-1 with TRBJ1-1, with D possibly being TRBD1 (6 bases). The germline V gene has CDR1 SGHRS and CDR2 YFSETQ. CDR3 length equals 15 residues. Trimming shortened V by 1 base and J by 1 base, and 11 bases separated the two germline ends.

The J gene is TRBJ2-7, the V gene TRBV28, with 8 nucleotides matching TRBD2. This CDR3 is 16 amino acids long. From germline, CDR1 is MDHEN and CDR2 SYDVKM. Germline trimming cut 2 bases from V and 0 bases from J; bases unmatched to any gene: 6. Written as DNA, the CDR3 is TGTGCCAGCAGTTTACAAACTAGCGGATACTCCTACGAGCAGTACTTC. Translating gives CASSLQTSGYSYEQYF.

The CDR3 sequence: CASSEFEQYF. DNA of the CDR3: TGTGCCAGCAGTGAGTTCGAGCAGTACTTC. The chain is built from TRBV2 and TRBJ2-7; D is unresolved. The V gene lost 3 bases and the J gene lost 6 bases, with 3 bases spanning the gap. This CDR3 has 10 amino acids. Per the germline V gene, CDR1 is SNHLY and CDR2 is FYNNEI. The full variable domain, rest sourced from reference TRBV2 and TRBJ2-7, is EPEVTQTPSHQVTQMGQEVILRCVPISNHLYFYWYRQILGQKVEFLVSFYNNEISEKSEIFDDQFSVERPDGSNFTLKIRSTKLEDSAMYFCASSEFEQYFGPGTRLTVT.

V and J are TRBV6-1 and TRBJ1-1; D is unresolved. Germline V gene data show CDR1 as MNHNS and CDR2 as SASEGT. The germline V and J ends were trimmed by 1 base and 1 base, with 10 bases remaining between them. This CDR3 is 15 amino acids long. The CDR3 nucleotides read TGTGCCAGCAGTGAAGGCTTGTGGGAGAACACTGAAGCTTTCTTT. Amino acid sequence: CASSEGLWENTEAFF.

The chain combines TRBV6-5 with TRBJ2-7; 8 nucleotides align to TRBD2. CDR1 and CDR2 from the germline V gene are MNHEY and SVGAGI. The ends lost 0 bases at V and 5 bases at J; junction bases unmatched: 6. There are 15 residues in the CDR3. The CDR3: CASSYSGREVNEQYF. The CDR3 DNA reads TGTGCCAGCAGTTACTCGGGGCGGGAGGTCAACGAGCAGTACTTC.

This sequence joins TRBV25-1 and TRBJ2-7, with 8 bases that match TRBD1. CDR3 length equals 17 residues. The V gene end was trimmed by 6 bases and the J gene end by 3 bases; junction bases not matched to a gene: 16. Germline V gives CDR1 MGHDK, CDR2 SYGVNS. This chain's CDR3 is CASSPTGVGIPIYEQYF. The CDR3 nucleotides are TGTGCCAGCAGCCCGACAGGGGTCGGAATCCCTATCTACGAGCAGTACTTC.

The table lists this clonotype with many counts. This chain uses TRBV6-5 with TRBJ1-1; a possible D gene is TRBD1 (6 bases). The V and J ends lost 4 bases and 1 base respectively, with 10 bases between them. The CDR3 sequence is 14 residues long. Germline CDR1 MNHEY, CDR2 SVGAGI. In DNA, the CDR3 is TGTGCCAGCAGTTTTGGACAGACGAACACTGAAGCTTTCTTT. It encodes CASSFGQTNTEAFF.

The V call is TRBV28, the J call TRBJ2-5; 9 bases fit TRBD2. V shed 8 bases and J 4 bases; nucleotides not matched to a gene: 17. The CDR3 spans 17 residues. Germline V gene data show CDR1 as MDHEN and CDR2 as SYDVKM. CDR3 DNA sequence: TGTGCCAGCGGCCAGCCCCGCGGGCGGGGGGGCCGAGAGACCCAGTACTTC. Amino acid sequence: CASGQPRGRGGRETQYF.

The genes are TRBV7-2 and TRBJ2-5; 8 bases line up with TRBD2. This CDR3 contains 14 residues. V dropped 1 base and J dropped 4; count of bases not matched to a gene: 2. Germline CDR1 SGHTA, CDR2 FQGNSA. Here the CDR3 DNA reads TGTGCCAGCAGCTTAGAACGGGGGGGAGAGACCCAGTACTTC. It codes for CASSLERGGETQYF.

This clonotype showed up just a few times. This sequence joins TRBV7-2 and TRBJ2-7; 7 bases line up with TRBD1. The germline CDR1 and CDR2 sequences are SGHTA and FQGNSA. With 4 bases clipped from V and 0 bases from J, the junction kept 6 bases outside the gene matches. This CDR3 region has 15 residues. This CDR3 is CASSSTGTASYEQYF. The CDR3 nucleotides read TGTGCCAGCAGCTCAACCGGGACAGCCTCCTACGAGCAGTACTTC.